The 23 T cell receptor beta chains below come from one sample, sequenced in a study of patients and donors after allogeneic stem cell transplantation. Each CDR3 protein is one row after TCRdb ran MiXCR on the RT-PCR reads. The data hold 900,000 to 1,000,000 distinct CDR3 sequences, with under 20% observed a single time. Sequences were obtained from blood, either unsorted or a sorted T cell fraction (not recorded which). Source of these receptors: a human donor who was either an allogeneic HSCT recipient or a stem cell or donor lymphocyte infusion donor (not recorded which). It is not recorded whose cells these are; they may come from a transplant donor.

This clonotype was seen a few times. This sequence joins TRBV18 and TRBJ1-2, with TRBD1 as a possible D gene (6 bases). This CDR3 spans 14 amino acids. Germline-derived CDR1 and CDR2 are KGHSH and LQKENI. V was pared by 3 bases and J by 3 bases, with 11 bases between. The CDR3 spells CASSPAAGDYGYTF. CDR3 DNA sequence: TGTGCCAGCTCACCCGCGGCAGGGGACTATGGCTACACCTTC.

The chain has TRBV4-1 and TRBJ2-3, with 9 bases that match TRBD2. The V segment lost 3 bases and the J segment 4 bases; nucleotides outside the gene matches: 8. Germline V lookup: CDR1 MGHRA, CDR2 YSYEKL. This CDR3 region has 16 residues. CDR3 in DNA: TGCGCCAGCAGCCACCCTAGCGGGGTACGATCAGATACGCAGTATTTT. This gives the protein CASSHPSGVRSDTQYF.

This clonotype was counted ten times or more. The chain combines TRBV18 with TRBJ2-3; D gene uncertain. Trimming removed 8 bases from V and 0 bases from J, with 9 bases in between. This CDR3 has 13 amino acids. Germline values: CDR1 KGHSH, CDR2 LQKENI. The CDR3: CASSPDSTDTQYF. Here the CDR3 DNA reads TGTGCCAGCAGCCCAGACAGCACAGATACGCAGTATTTT.

This clonotype was seen ten or more times. J is TRBJ2-3 and V is TRBV6-5; 10 nucleotides agree with TRBD2. V gave up 6 bases and J gave up 4 bases; unmatched junction bases: 7. This CDR3 has 15 residues. Germline lookup yields CDR1 MNHEY and CDR2 SVGAGI. CDR3 sequence reads: CASSYRTSGADTQYF. The DNA for the CDR3 is TGTGCCAGCAGCTACCGTACTAGCGGGGCAGATACGCAGTATTTT.

A few counts support this clonotype. J is TRBJ1-1 and V is TRBV29-1, with no clear D. The CDR3 is 12 residues long. Looked up from germline, CDR1 is SQVTM and CDR2 is ANQGSEA. V lost 4 bases and J 1 base, leaving 7 bases between the germline ends. In DNA form, the CDR3 reads TGCAGCGTTGTGCCCTGGAACACTGAAGCTTTCTTT. This encodes CSVVPWNTEAFF.

The gene calls are TRBV7-6 and TRBJ2-5; D assignment may be TRBD1 or TRBD2 (5 bases each). The CDR3 runs to 14 residues. The germline V gene has CDR1 SGHVS and CDR2 FNYEAQ. Trimming cost V 5 bases and J 5 bases, with 15 bases left between them. CDR3 coding DNA: TGTGCCAGCAGCCCGGGACCCAAAGGGGAGACCCAGTACTTC. As protein: CASSPGPKGETQYF.

The V call is TRBV2, the J call TRBJ2-5; tentative D call: TRBD1 (5 bases). Germline V gene data show CDR1 as SNHLY and CDR2 as FYNNEI. The CDR3 extends over 15 amino acids. V was trimmed by 5 bases and J by 1 base, leaving 14 bases between them. In nucleotides, the CDR3 is TGTGCCAGCAGTTTGGATCCAGGGCGCCAAGAGACCCAGTACTTC. Encoded protein: CASSLDPGRQETQYF.

This clonotype came up a few times. CDR3 DNA sequence: TGTGCCAGCAGTTACTCAGGGTACACTGAAGCTTTCTTT. As protein: CASSYSGYTEAFF. V gene TRBV6-5 combines with J gene TRBJ1-1; no definite D call. Germline assignment: CDR1 MNHEY and CDR2 SVGAGI. Trimming pared 0 bases from V and 3 bases from J, leaving 5 bases between. This CDR3 comprises 13 residues.

This rearrangement joins TRBV12-3 or TRBV12-4 to TRBJ2-7, with TRBD2 matching over 7 bases. CDR3 size: 15 residues. The V and J ends lost 1 base and 4 bases, in that order; junction bases with no gene match: 7. The CDR3 DNA follows: TGTGCCAGCAGTTTAGACGGGAAGGGAGGGTACGAGCAGTACTTC. Protein sequence: CASSLDGKGGYEQYF.

This clonotype turned up a few times. The chain links TRBV4-1 to TRBJ2-7, with a possible D match to TRBD2 (5 bases). This CDR3 contains 16 residues. Trimming stripped 3 bases from V and 0 bases from J, with 15 bases between. Germline V gene sequence: CDR1 MGHRA, CDR2 YSYEKL. Here the CDR3 reads CASSQAPGSSSYEQYF. CDR3 in DNA: TGCGCCAGCAGCCAGGCACCGGGATCTAGCTCCTACGAGCAGTACTTC.

The CDR3 reads CASSQEVETQYF. The CDR3 nucleotides are TGTGCCAGCAGCCAAGAAGTGGAGACCCAGTACTTC. The chain has TRBV3-1 and TRBJ2-5; no definite D call. The CDR3 contains 12 residues. V was clipped by 0 bases and J by 5 bases, with 4 bases between them. Germline V gives CDR1 LGHDT, CDR2 YNNKEL (reference sequence).

The genes are TRBV20-1 and TRBJ1-1; D remains ambiguous. Germline-derived CDR1 and CDR2 are DFQATT and SNEGSKA (reference sequence). With 0 bases removed from V and 6 bases from J, the gap between germline ends came to 11 bases. This CDR3 region has 13 residues. The CDR3, as DNA: TGCAGTGCTAGAGACCCCGGGAAATCTGAAGCTTTCTTT. The encoded protein is CSARDPGKSEAFF.

The V call is TRBV9, the J call TRBJ2-3; D is possibly TRBD2 (6 bases). Germline V gene data show CDR1 as SGDLS and CDR2 as YYNGEE. The CDR3 sequence is 15 residues long. V lost 6 bases and J 0 bases, leaving 14 bases between the germline ends. The CDR3 protein is CASMNGTASTDTQYF. DNA for the CDR3: TGTGCCAGCATGAATGGGACTGCTAGCACAGATACGCAGTATTTT.

This clonotype was detected only once. This chain connects TRBV20-1 to TRBJ2-1; 7 nucleotides agree with TRBD1. CDR1 is DFQATT, CDR2 SNEGSKA, per germline (reference sequence). This CDR3 region has 16 residues. Trimming took 3 bases from V and 5 from J; bases not matched to a gene: 13. Here the CDR3 reads CSASLSIPGQNNEQFF. As DNA, the CDR3 is TGCAGTGCTAGTTTAAGTATACCGGGACAGAACAATGAGCAGTTCTTC.

A few counts support this clonotype. The genes are TRBV3-1 and TRBJ2-7; D gene uncertain. Germline V lookup: CDR1 LGHDT, CDR2 YNNKEL (reference sequence). Trimming left V 3 bases short and J 0 bases short, with 9 bases between. The CDR3 loop spans 14 amino acids. In DNA form, the CDR3 reads TGTGCCAGCAGCCACCAATGGAGCTCCTACGAGCAGTACTTC. It translates to CASSHQWSSYEQYF.

The rearrangement joins TRBV7-2 to TRBJ2-1; D is unresolved. CDR1 and CDR2 from the germline V gene are SGHTA and FQGNSA. This CDR3 has 14 amino acids. With 3 bases removed from V and 0 bases from J, the gap between germline ends came to 6 bases. CDR3 residues: CASSFVSSYNEQFF. CDR3 nucleotide sequence: TGTGCCAGCAGCTTCGTAAGCTCCTACAATGAGCAGTTCTTC.

In DNA, the CDR3 is TGTGCCAGCAGCTTAGGAGCGGGAGAACCCTACAATGAGCAGTTCTTC. This sequence encodes CASSLGAGEPYNEQFF. This chain links TRBV11-2 with TRBJ2-1, with TRBD2 identical over 8 bases. The junction had 4 bases not matched to a gene; V was cut back by 1 base and J by 2 bases. Germline-derived CDR1 and CDR2 are SGHAT and FQNNGV. This CDR3 region has 16 residues.

This clonotype was counted a few times. V and J are TRBV18 and TRBJ1-2, with a weak D call TRBD1 (5 bases). V was shortened by 0 bases and J by 2 bases, with 10 bases between the two germline ends. Germline V lookup: CDR1 KGHSH, CDR2 LQKENI. This CDR3 spans 15 amino acids. This CDR3 is CASSPPTGHNYGYTF. Written as DNA, the CDR3 is TGTGCCAGCTCACCACCGACGGGGCACAACTATGGCTACACCTTC. Drawing the rest from reference TRBV18 and TRBJ1-2, the complete variable domain is NAGVMQNPRHLVRRRGQEARLRCSPMKGHSHVYWYRQLPEEGLKFMVYLQKENIIDESGMPKERFSAEFPKEGPSILRIQQVVRGDSAAYFCASSPPTGHNYGYTFGSGTRLTVV.

The chain couples TRBV19 to TRBJ2-5, with D possibly being TRBD1 (5 bases). V was cut by 8 bases and J by 5 bases, with 6 bases left in between. Germline CDR1 and CDR2: LNHDA and SQIVND (reference sequence). The CDR3 has 10 amino acids. The CDR3 region is CASAGETQYF. As DNA, the CDR3 is TGTGCCAGTGCAGGGGAGACCCAGTACTTC.

This clonotype was recorded a few times. The V gene is TRBV7-8, the J gene TRBJ2-7, with 8 bases fitting TRBD1. Per the germline V gene, CDR1 is SGHVS and CDR2 is FQNEAQ. The CDR3 covers 17 residues. Losses at the gene ends were 5 bases for V and 2 bases for J; bases not matched to a gene: 14. CDR3 residues: CASSHARQGKGPYEQYF. The CDR3 coding sequence is TGTGCCAGCAGCCATGCTAGACAGGGGAAGGGGCCCTACGAGCAGTACTTC.

The V call is TRBV2, the J call TRBJ2-1; 15 bases match TRBD2. Trimming cost V 8 bases and J 9 bases; bases outside gene matches: 5. Germline CDR1 SNHLY, CDR2 FYNNEI. The CDR3 spans 14 residues. The CDR3 protein is CASRTSGRGVEQFF. CDR3 nucleotide sequence: TGTGCCAGCCGGACTAGCGGGAGGGGGGTTGAGCAGTTCTTC. The full variable domain, with the rest looked up from reference TRBV2 and TRBJ2-1, is EPEVTQTPSHQVTQMGQEVILRCVPISNHLYFYWYRQILGQKVEFLVSFYNNEISEKSEIFDDQFSVERPDGSNFTLKIRSTKLEDSAMYFCASRTSGRGVEQFFGPGTRLTVL.

This clonotype was recorded at least ten times. Compared with germline, one end of the junction differs, possibly owing to a read error. This chain links TRBV5-1 with TRBJ1-5; no clear D. Germline CDR1 reads SGHRS; CDR2 reads YFSETQ. The CDR3 is made up of 13 amino acids. The CDR3 coding sequence is TGTGCCAGCAGCTTTAATAGCAATCAGCCCCAGCATTTT. Its protein product is CASSFNSNQPQHF.

This chain links TRBV2 with TRBJ1-1, with 9 bases identical to TRBD1. The ends lost 11 bases at V and 6 bases at J; junction bases unmatched: 4. The CDR3 contains 11 residues. CDR1 SNHLY and CDR2 FYNNEI come from the germline V gene. The CDR3 loop reads CAGRQGAEAFF. Here the CDR3 DNA reads TGTGCCGGTCGACAGGGGGCTGAAGCTTTCTTT.